This is a list of T cell receptor beta chains from one sample in a study of T cell responses to AZD1222 COVID-19 vaccine. TCRdb keeps only in-frame clones here, not all; method: immunoSEQ multiplex PCR. The sample consists of some 130,000 clones, nearly 90% of them appearing once. Here the sequenced sample was peripheral blood, taken 28 days after the second AZD1222 dose. These receptor sequences come from an adult who received the AZD1222 COVID-19 vaccine. Each CDR3 is given with its conserved first and last residue. A D gene is named only where the DNA matches it firmly. The listing skips clone size in some rows; elsewhere it reads once, few, many or a size class.

j_gene	v_gene	abundance	d_gene	len	CDR3nt	CDR3aa
TRBJ1-1	TRBV29-1	few	NA	13	TGCAGCGTATCTGGACGGGCTAACACTGAAGCTTTCTTT	CSVSGRANTEAFF
TRBJ2-5	TRBV27	NA	NA	15	TGTGCCAGCAGTTTAAAAGGGGACCCGACATGGTCCCAGTACTTC	CASSLKGDPTWSQYF
TRBJ1-5	TRBV4-1	NA	NA	13	TGCGCCAGCAGCCAAGACCCAAATCAGCCCCAGCATTTT	CASSQDPNQPQHF
TRBJ2-3	TRBV3-1/TRBV3-2	NA	TRBD1	14	TGTGCCAGCAGCCGGACAGGGGGCCCAGATACGCAGTATTTT	CASSRTGGPDTQYF
TRBJ1-1	TRBV19	NA	TRBD1	13	TGTGCCACCCGGGGCAGGGGGATAACTGAAGCTTTCTTT	CATRGRGITEAFF
TRBJ2-1	TRBV11-3	NA	NA	13	TGTGCCAGCAGCTTAGGGCCCGACAATGAGCAGTTCTTC	CASSLGPDNEQFF
TRBJ2-7	TRBV6-2/TRBV6-3	many	TRBD2	15	TGTGCCAGCAGTCCCGGACTAGCGGGGGCCTACGAGCAGTACTTC	CASSPGLAGAYEQYF
TRBJ1-2	TRBV29-1	NA	TRBD1	13	TGCAGCTCTACGACAGGGGGCGGCTATGGCTACACCTTC	CSSTTGGGYGYTF
TRBJ2-7	TRBV6-5	NA	NA	13	TGTGCCAGCCGGGTCGGGCCCGCCACCGAGCAGTACTTC	CASRVGPATEQYF
TRBJ1-2	TRBV29-1	NA	TRBD1	16	TGCAGCCCGAGATCCTCCCCGGACAGGGGAGGTCATGGCTACACCTTC	CSPRSSPDRGGHGYTF
TRBJ2-1	TRBV20-1	NA	NA	12	TGCAGTGCTAGTGGCCGGATCAATGAGCAGTTCTTC	CSASGRINEQFF
TRBJ2-1	TRBV2	NA	TRBD2	15	TGTGCCAGCAGTCTACGGGGGGATACAGGCGATGAGCAGTTCTTC	CASSLRGDTGDEQFF
TRBJ2-1	TRBV4-3	NA	NA	14	TGCGCCAGCAGCCCCTGGACAGAGGGCAATGAGCAGTTCTTC	CASSPWTEGNEQFF
TRBJ1-2	TRBV7-3	NA	TRBD1	20	TGTGCCAGCAGCTCTAGACAGGGGGCGAAGGAAGAGAAAAAAAACTATGGCTACACCTTC	CASSSRQGAKEEKKNYGYTF
TRBJ1-5	TRBV21-1	NA	NA	11	TGTGCCAGCAGCAGCGATCAGCCCCAGCATTTT	CASSSDQPQHF
TRBJ2-1	TRBV21-1	NA	NA	14	TGTGCCAGCACCTATCTAAACGAGTTTGATGAGCAGTTCTTC	CASTYLNEFDEQFF
TRBJ2-7	TRBV6-6	once	TRBD1	15	TGTGCCAGCACCGAACCGGGACAGGGAAGGTACGAGCAGTACTTC	CASTEPGQGRYEQYF